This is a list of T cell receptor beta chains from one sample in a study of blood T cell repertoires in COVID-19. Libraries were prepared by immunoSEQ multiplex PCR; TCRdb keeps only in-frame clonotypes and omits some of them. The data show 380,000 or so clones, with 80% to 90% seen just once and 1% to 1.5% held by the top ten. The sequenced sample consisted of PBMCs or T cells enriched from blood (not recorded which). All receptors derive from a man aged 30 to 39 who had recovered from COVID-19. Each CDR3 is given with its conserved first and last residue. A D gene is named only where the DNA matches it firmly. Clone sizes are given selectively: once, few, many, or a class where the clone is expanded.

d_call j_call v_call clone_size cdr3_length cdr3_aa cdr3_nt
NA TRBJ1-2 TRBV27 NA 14 CASSLRGPIYGYTF TGTGCCAGCAGTTTAAGGGGCCCCATCTATGGCTACACCTTC
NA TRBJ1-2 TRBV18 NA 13 CASSNPGADGYTF TGTGCCAGCTCCAACCCAGGGGCGGATGGCTACACCTTC
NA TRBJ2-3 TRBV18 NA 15 CASAARGASTDTQYF TGTGCCAGCGCAGCCCGGGGAGCTAGCACAGATACGCAGTATTTT
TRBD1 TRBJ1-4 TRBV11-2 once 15 CASSPQTGRGEKLFF TGTGCCAGCAGCCCCCAGACAGGGCGCGGTGAAAAACTGTTTTTT
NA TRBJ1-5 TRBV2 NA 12 CASNDPDQPQHF TGTGCCAGCAATGACCCGGATCAGCCCCAGCATTTT
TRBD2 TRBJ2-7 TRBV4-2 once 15 CASSQSPGLAYEQYF TGTGCCAGCAGCCAATCACCGGGACTAGCGTACGAGCAGTACTTC
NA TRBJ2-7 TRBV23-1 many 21 CASRRPVDVDGPAASSYEQYF TGCGCCAGCAGGAGACCGGTCGACGTCGATGGGCCGGCCGCCAGCTCCTACGAGCAGTACTTC
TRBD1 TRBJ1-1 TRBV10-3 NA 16 CAISESGTGSYTEAFF TGTGCCATCAGTGAGTCCGGGACAGGATCATACACTGAAGCTTTCTTT
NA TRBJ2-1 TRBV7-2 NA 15 CASSLKYETYNEQFF TGTGCCAGCAGCCTAAAGTATGAGACCTACAATGAGCAGTTCTTC
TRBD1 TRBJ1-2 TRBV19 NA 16 CASSISRTGGYYGYTF TGTGCCAGTAGTATCTCGCGGACAGGGGGATACTATGGCTACACCTTC
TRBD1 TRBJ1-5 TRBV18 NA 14 CASSPGTVYQPQHF TGTGCCAGCTCACCAGGGACAGTGTATCAGCCCCAGCATTTT